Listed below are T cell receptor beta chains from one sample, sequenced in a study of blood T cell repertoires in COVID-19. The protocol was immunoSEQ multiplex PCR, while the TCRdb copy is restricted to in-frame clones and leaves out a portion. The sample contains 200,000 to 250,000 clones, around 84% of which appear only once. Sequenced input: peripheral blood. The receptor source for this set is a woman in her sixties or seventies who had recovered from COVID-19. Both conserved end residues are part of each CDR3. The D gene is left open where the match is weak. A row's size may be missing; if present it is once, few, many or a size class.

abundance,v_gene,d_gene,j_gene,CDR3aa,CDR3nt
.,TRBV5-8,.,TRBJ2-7,CASNSYEQYF,TGTGCCAGCAATTCTTACGAGCAGTACTTC
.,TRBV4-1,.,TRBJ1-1,CASSLQEHGEAFF,TGCGCCAGCAGCTTGCAAGAACATGGTGAAGCTTTCTTT
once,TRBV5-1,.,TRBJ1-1,CASSLGAGENTEAFF,TGCGCCAGCAGCTTGGGGGCAGGTGAGAACACTGAAGCTTTCTTT
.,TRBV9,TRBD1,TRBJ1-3,CASSVEDRGFGNTIYF,TGTGCCAGCAGCGTAGAAGACAGGGGATTTGGAAACACCATATATTTT
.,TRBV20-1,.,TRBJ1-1,CSAVNTEAFF,TGCAGTGCCGTGAACACTGAAGCTTTCTTT
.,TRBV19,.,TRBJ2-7,CASSIEGRHGEQYF,TGTGCCAGTAGTATAGAGGGGCGCCATGGCGAGCAGTACTTC
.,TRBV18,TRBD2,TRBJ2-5,CASSPGGAGQETQYF,TGTGCCAGCTCACCAGGTGGAGCGGGACAAGAGACCCAGTACTTC
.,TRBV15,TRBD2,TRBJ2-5,CATSRGAGGRETQYF,TGTGCCACCAGCAGAGGAGCGGGGGGGAGAGAGACCCAGTACTTC
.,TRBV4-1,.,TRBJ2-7,CASSQVAAYEQYF,TGCGCCAGCAGCCAAGTGGCCGCCTACGAGCAGTACTTC
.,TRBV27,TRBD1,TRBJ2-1,CASSSLPGQSSYNEQFF,TGTGCCAGCAGTTCCCTCCCGGGACAGAGCTCCTACAATGAGCAGTTCTTC
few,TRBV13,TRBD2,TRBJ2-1,CASSRVLAGGRNEQFF,TGTGCCAGCAGCCGAGTACTAGCGGGGGGGCGCAATGAGCAGTTCTTC
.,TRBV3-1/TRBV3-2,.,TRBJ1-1,CASRRNTEAFF,TGTGCCAGTAGGAGGAACACTGAAGCTTTCTTT
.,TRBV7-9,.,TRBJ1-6,CASSLDGSPLHF,TGTGCCAGCAGCTTAGACGGTTCACCCCTCCACTTT
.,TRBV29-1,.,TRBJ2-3,CSVDQAGTDTQYF,TGCAGCGTTGATCAGGCGGGGACAGATACGCAGTATTTT
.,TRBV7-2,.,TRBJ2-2,CASSTRWGDTGELFF,TGTGCCAGCAGCACCCGATGGGGCGACACCGGGGAGCTGTTTTTT